This T cell receptor beta chain was obtained from a study of T-cell memory formation after mild COVID-19. Whole-study findings and limits: CD4+ clones that contracted lay mainly in CM and EM; CD8+ ones lay in EMRA.

The table lists this clonotype with a count of one. Its specificity is not known. Constant-segment primers and 5'RACE yielded cDNA libraries for TCR alpha and TCR beta, each carrying sample barcodes and UMIs. TCRdb reprocessed the 5' RACE reads via MiXCR and lists one record per CDR3 protein. The sample shows over 400,000 distinct CDR3 sequences, 20% to 30% of them seen only once. The CDR3 sequence is 16 residues long. Trimming took 5 bases from V and 1 from J, leaving 14 bases between them. Sequencing input: PBMCs or a T cell subset sorted from them (not recorded which). The rearrangement links TRBV12-3 or TRBV12-4 to TRBJ2-2; maybe TRBD2 (6 bases). The TCR sequence derives from an adult woman who had mild COVID-19 (a few samples of this study predate the infection). Cell type and time point are not known. For the CDR3, the DNA is TGTGCCAGCAGTCTGACCCGCGGGGTGAACACCGGGGAGCTGTTTTTT. It translates to CASSLTRGVNTGELFF.